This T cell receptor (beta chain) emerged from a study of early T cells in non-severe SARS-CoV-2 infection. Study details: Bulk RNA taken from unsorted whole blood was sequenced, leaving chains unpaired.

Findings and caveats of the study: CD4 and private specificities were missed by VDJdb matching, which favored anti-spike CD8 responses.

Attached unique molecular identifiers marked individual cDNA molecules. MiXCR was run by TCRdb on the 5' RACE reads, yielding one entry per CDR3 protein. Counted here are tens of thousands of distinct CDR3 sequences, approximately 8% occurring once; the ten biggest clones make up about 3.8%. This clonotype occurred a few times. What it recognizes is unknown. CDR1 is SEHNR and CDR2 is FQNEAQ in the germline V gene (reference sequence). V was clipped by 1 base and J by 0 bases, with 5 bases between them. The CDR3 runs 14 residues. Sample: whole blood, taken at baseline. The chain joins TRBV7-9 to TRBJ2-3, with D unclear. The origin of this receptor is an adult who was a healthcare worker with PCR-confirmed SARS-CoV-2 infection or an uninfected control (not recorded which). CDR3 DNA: TGTGCCAGCAGCTTAGGCTTAAGCACAGATACGCAGTATTTT. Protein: CASSLGLSTDTQYF.